One sample yielded the 23 T cell receptor beta chains listed below, sequenced in a study of identical twins. MiXCR, run by TCRdb on the 5' RACE reads, gives a single entry per CDR3 protein. The sample holds around 1.7 million distinct CDR3 sequences, around 29% seen once. Sequencing input: cord blood. These receptor sequences come from a newborn girl in good health.

Here the CDR3 reads CAIRLTTGGYEQYF. The CDR3 DNA reads as TGTGCCATCAGACTTACGACAGGGGGCTACGAGCAGTACTTC. The chain couples TRBV10-3 to TRBJ2-7; TRBD1 aligns across 9 bases. J lost 3 bases, V lost 6 bases, and 6 bases had no gene match. This CDR3 has 14 amino acids. Germline V gives CDR1 ENHRY, CDR2 SYGVKD.

The chain uses TRBV20-1 and TRBJ2-3; D is ambiguous. Germline V gives CDR1 DFQATT, CDR2 SNEGSKA (reference sequence). V was clipped by 5 bases and J by 0 bases, with 15 bases between them. The CDR3 extends over 15 amino acids. Here the CDR3 DNA reads TGCAGTGCTTCCTCCTCGCTGATTAGCACAGATACGCAGTATTTT. Translated, it gives CSASSSLISTDTQYF.

Points on this clonotype: One end of the junction fails to match germline, which may point to a read error. The chain couples TRBV27 to TRBJ2-7; 7 bases fit TRBD1. The CDR3 length is 15 residues. Germline CDR1 reads MNHEY; CDR2 reads SMNVEV (reference sequence). CDR3 sequence (DNA): TGTACCAGCAGTTTAAATCGACAGGGTACCTACGAGCAGTACTTC. Amino acid sequence: CTSSLNRQGTYEQYF.

This clonotype was observed a few times. V is TRBV5-5 and J is TRBJ2-7, with D tentatively TRBD1 (6 bases). Trimming stripped 4 bases from V and 0 bases from J, with 14 bases between. Germline-derived CDR1 and CDR2 are SGHKS and YYEKEE (reference sequence). The CDR3 loop spans 15 amino acids. The CDR3 spells CASSLTPQGSYEQYF. In DNA, the CDR3 is TGTGCCAGCAGCCTAACCCCACAGGGCTCCTACGAGCAGTACTTC.

This clonotype was counted at least ten times. At one of its ends the junction is not consistent with the germline gene, which may arise from a read error. This chain links TRBV5-1 with TRBJ2-7; D is perhaps TRBD2 (6 bases). The CDR3 totals 14 residues. CDR1 is SGHRS and CDR2 is YFSETQ in the germline V gene. The CDR3 protein is CASSLVRGSYEQYF. The CDR3 bases are TGTGCCAGCAGCTTAGTACGGGGGTCTTACGAGCAGTACTTC.

This clonotype has a handful of counts. This chain uses TRBV20-1 with TRBJ2-3; possibly TRBD2 for D (5 bases). CDR1 and CDR2 from the germline V gene are DFQATT and SNEGSKA (reference sequence). V was cut by 6 bases and J by 0 bases, with 16 bases left in between. The length of the CDR3 is 15 residues. The DNA for the CDR3 is TGCAGTGCCCGCCCGCGCCGGACTAGCACAGATACGCAGTATTTT. Translation: CSARPRRTSTDTQYF.

The chain combines TRBV19 with TRBJ2-1; D might be TRBD1 (5 bases). Trimming took 10 bases from V and 7 from J, leaving 17 bases between them. Looked up from germline, CDR1 is LNHDA and CDR2 is SQIVND (reference sequence). The CDR3 has 13 residues. The CDR3 reads CATKRLAGNEQFF. As DNA, the CDR3 is TGTGCCACCAAGAGACTTGCAGGGAATGAGCAGTTCTTC.

This clonotype was found a few times. Here the CDR3 DNA reads TGTGCCAGCAGTTTTCATGGATCGACTTCTAATGAAAAACTGTTTTTT. Translated: CASSFHGSTSNEKLFF. The chain employs TRBV28 and TRBJ1-4; D is uncertain. Trimming stripped 3 bases from V and 3 bases from J, with 14 bases between. This CDR3 comprises 16 residues. The germline gives CDR1 MDHEN, CDR2 SYDVKM. Filled out from reference TRBV28 and TRBJ1-4, the complete variable domain reads DVKVTQSSRYLVKRTGEKVFLECVQDMDHENMFWYRQDPGLGLRLIYFSYDVKMKEKGDIPEGYSVSREKKERFSLILESASTNQTSMYLCASSFHGSTSNEKLFFGSGTQLSVL.

CDR3 nucleotide sequence: TGTGCCAGCTCACCCAGACCTTGGGACGGGCGATCCTACAATGAGCAGTTCTTC. Translation gives CASSPRPWDGRSYNEQFF. The chain uses TRBV18 and TRBJ2-1; D may correspond to TRBD1 or TRBD2 (5 bases each). Trimming cost V 3 bases and J 1 base, with 19 bases left between them. The CDR3 is 18 amino acids. CDR1 is KGHSH, CDR2 LQKENI, per germline.

The table lists this clonotype with many counts. This chain joins TRBV3-1 and TRBJ2-3, with TRBD2 identical over 10 bases. Germline-derived CDR1 and CDR2 are LGHDT and YNNKEL (reference sequence). V lost 6 bases to trimming and J lost 1 base; unmatched junction nucleotides: 7. The CDR3 has 16 amino acids. In nucleotides, the CDR3 is TGTGCCAGCAGTCATATCGGGACTAGCGGCACAGATACGCAGTATTTT. This gives the protein CASSHIGTSGTDTQYF.

CDR3 bases: TGTGCCAGCAAGCGGGGGCTGTGGACTGAAGCTTTCTTT. Amino acids: CASKRGLWTEAFF. The chain employs TRBV6-5 and TRBJ1-1; possible D gene TRBD1, 6 bases. Germline CDR1 MNHEY, CDR2 SVGAGI. The CDR3 is made up of 13 amino acids. The ends were cut back, 7 bases at V and 5 bases at J, with 14 bases in the middle.

This clonotype was counted at least ten times. V usage is TRBV7-2 and J usage is TRBJ2-3; D not certain. The V end lost 2 bases, the J end lost 4 bases, and 1 base lay between the germline ends. CDR1 SGHTA and CDR2 FQGNSA come from the germline V gene. This CDR3 comprises 11 residues. The CDR3 DNA is TGTGCCAGCAGCTTATCAGATACGCAGTATTTT. It codes for CASSLSDTQYF.

The chain carries TRBV3-1 and TRBJ2-5; TRBD2 aligns across 10 bases. Germline-derived CDR1 and CDR2 are LGHDT and YNNKEL (reference sequence). Trimming cost V 3 bases and J 11 bases; bases outside gene matches: 15. This CDR3 has 16 residues. The CDR3 coding sequence is TGTGCCAGCAGCCAGATACTGGGACTAGCGTTGAGTGAGCAGTACTTC. It codes for CASSQILGLALSEQYF.

The chain links TRBV20-1 to TRBJ2-1; 10 bases align to TRBD2. This CDR3 contains 15 residues. Germline V gene sequence: CDR1 DFQATT, CDR2 SNEGSKA (reference sequence). The J segment lost 4 bases and the V segment lost 6 bases, leaving 9 bases of the junction unmatched. This chain's CDR3 is CSAIILAGPYNEQFF. For the CDR3, the DNA is TGCAGTGCCATAATACTAGCGGGACCTTACAATGAGCAGTTCTTC.

V and J are TRBV7-8 and TRBJ1-1; no reliable D call. Trimming removed 1 base from V and 3 bases from J, with 15 bases in between. The germline CDR1 and CDR2 sequences are SGHVS and FQNEAQ. CDR3 size: 16 residues. The CDR3 bases are TGTGCCAGCAGCTTAGAAGGGATGAGCGTCGACACTGAAGCTTTCTTT. Residues: CASSLEGMSVDTEAFF.

The chain has TRBV20-1 and TRBJ2-7; D unresolved. Germline V gene lookup returns CDR1 DFQATT and CDR2 SNEGSKA (reference sequence). Between the trimmed V and J ends, which lost 1 base and 4 bases, there was a span of 17 bases. This CDR3 has 15 residues. The CDR3 spells CSARAERPYLYEQYF. As DNA, the CDR3 is TGCAGTGCTAGAGCCGAGAGGCCCTACCTTTACGAGCAGTACTTC.

V is TRBV12-3 or TRBV12-4 and J is TRBJ1-6; 9 bases fit TRBD1. V shed 3 bases, J shed 10 bases, and the junction held 4 bases outside the gene matches. The CDR3 runs 14 residues. CDR3 in DNA: TGTGCCAGCAGTTTTAACAGGGGGCGGTCACCCCTCCACTTT. The encoded protein is CASSFNRGRSPLHF.

The V gene is TRBV28, the J gene TRBJ1-1; 7 bases line up with TRBD1. V lost 6 bases and J lost 6; bases outside the gene matches: 10. The CDR3 sequence is 14 residues long. CDR1 is MDHEN and CDR2 is SYDVKM in the germline V gene. The CDR3 reads CASRPIQGRAEAFF. The DNA for the CDR3 is TGTGCCAGCAGGCCCATACAGGGGAGGGCTGAAGCTTTCTTT.

In its sample, this clonotype was seen a few times. The chain carries TRBV2 and TRBJ2-1; the D gene could be TRBD1 or TRBD2 (5 bases each). Germline V gives CDR1 SNHLY, CDR2 FYNNEI. The CDR3 is 15 residues long. V was trimmed by 7 bases and J by 3 bases, leaving 16 bases between them. This chain's CDR3 is CASTQGRLIYNEQFF. The CDR3 nucleotides read TGTGCCAGCACCCAGGGTAGACTAATCTACAATGAGCAGTTCTTC. The variable domain in full, completed from reference TRBV2 and TRBJ2-1, reads EPEVTQTPSHQVTQMGQEVILRCVPISNHLYFYWYRQILGQKVEFLVSFYNNEISEKSEIFDDQFSVERPDGSNFTLKIRSTKLEDSAMYFCASTQGRLIYNEQFFGPGTRLTVL.

This chain connects TRBV28 to TRBJ2-1; D is perhaps TRBD1 or TRBD2 (6 bases each). The CDR3 spans 13 residues. Germline-derived CDR1 and CDR2 are MDHEN and SYDVKM. The V and J ends lost 7 bases and 10 bases respectively, with 17 bases between them. The CDR3 nucleotides are TGTGCCAGCAAGGGGGGCGGATTCTACGAGCAGTTCTTC. As protein: CASKGGGFYEQFF.

The V and J genes are TRBV7-2 and TRBJ1-1; D remains ambiguous. Germline V gene sequence: CDR1 SGHTA, CDR2 FQGNSA. This CDR3 contains 14 residues. V was cut by 5 bases and J by 8 bases, with 18 bases left in between. The CDR3 reads CASSLGRSAMEAFF. The CDR3, as DNA: TGTGCCAGCAGCCTAGGCCGGTCCGCCATGGAAGCTTTCTTT.

The chain links TRBV28 to TRBJ2-3, with 7 bases lining up with TRBD2. Trimming at V came to 3 bases and at J to 2 bases, leaving 8 bases not matched to a gene. The CDR3 extends over 16 amino acids. Germline CDR1 reads MDHEN; CDR2 reads SYDVKM. The CDR3 bases are TGTGCCAGCAGTTTGGCGTCTAGCGGCCACACAGATACGCAGTATTTT. Protein: CASSLASSGHTDTQYF.

The chain links TRBV6-5 to TRBJ2-1; D remains ambiguous. Trimming cost V 2 bases and J 0 bases, with 14 bases left between them. This CDR3 region has 17 residues. Germline values: CDR1 MNHEY, CDR2 SVGAGI. The CDR3 nucleotides read TGTGCCAGCAGTTACGATTCTGACCAAGCCTCCTACAATGAGCAGTTCTTC. Translating it yields CASSYDSDQASYNEQFF.